One sample yielded the 8 T cell receptor beta chains listed below, sequenced in a study of neurological immune-mediated disorders. A single record per CDR3 protein comes from TCRdb applying MiXCR to the 5' RACE reads. The sample comprises about 30,000 distinct CDR3 sequences, under 6% of which are singletons, and approximately 2.1% rests with the top ten. Sample: CD4+ T cells from blood. Receptors were obtained from a woman in her 50s in good health.

In this sample, this clonotype turned up many times. The rearrangement links TRBV5-1 to TRBJ2-7, with 9 bases fitting TRBD2. V shed 0 bases, J shed 2 bases, and the junction held 12 bases outside the gene matches. Germline loops: CDR1 SGHRS, CDR2 YFSETQ. The CDR3 totals 18 residues. The CDR3 region is CASSLGLAGTNAAYEQYF. The CDR3 DNA follows: TGCGCCAGCAGCTTGGGTCTAGCGGGGACAAACGCGGCCTACGAGCAGTACTTC.

This clonotype was recorded at least ten times. The rearrangement uses TRBV28 and TRBJ1-5; no clear D gene. The CDR3 covers 13 residues. The ends were cut back, 8 bases at V and 4 bases at J, with 12 bases in the middle. The germline gives CDR1 MDHEN, CDR2 SYDVKM. The CDR3: CASGPLGNQPQHF. In DNA, the CDR3 is TGTGCCAGCGGACCTTTGGGGAATCAGCCCCAGCATTTT.

In this sample, this clonotype turned up many times. V gene TRBV5-1 combines with J gene TRBJ1-2; D may be TRBD1 (6 bases). This CDR3 region has 15 residues. CDR1 SGHRS and CDR2 YFSETQ come from the germline V gene. Trimming removed 0 bases at V and 5 bases at J, with 14 bases between. The CDR3 spells CASSLDGGTGYGYTF. CDR3 DNA sequence: TGCGCCAGCAGCTTGGATGGGGGTACAGGGTATGGCTACACCTTC.

The chain is built from TRBV5-5 and TRBJ1-2; 9 nucleotides match TRBD1. CDR1 is SGHKS, CDR2 YYEKEE, per germline (reference sequence). V lost 5 bases, J lost 6 bases, and 8 bases stayed unmatched. This CDR3 is built from 14 residues. The chain's CDR3 is CASRGTGQGNGYTF. In DNA, the CDR3 is TGTGCCAGCAGGGGGACGGGACAGGGAAATGGCTACACCTTC. Drawing the rest from reference TRBV5-5 and TRBJ1-2, the complete variable domain is DAGVTQSPTHLIKTRGQQVTLRCSPISGHKSVSWYQQVLGQGPQFIFQYYEKEERGRGNFPDRFSARQFPNYSSELNVNALLLGDSALYLCASRGTGQGNGYTFGSGTRLTVV.

In its sample, this clonotype was seen many times. V and J are TRBV6-2 or TRBV6-3 and TRBJ2-1; no clear D. CDR3 size: 14 residues. Trimming removed 6 bases from V and 6 bases from J, with 15 bases in between. Germline CDR1 reads MNHEY; CDR2 reads SVGEGT. This CDR3 reads CASSKDGALNEQFF. The DNA for the CDR3 is TGTGCCAGCAGCAAGGACGGAGCCCTCAATGAGCAGTTCTTC.

Many counts were recorded for this clonotype. The CDR3 DNA follows: TGTGCCAGCAGTTACGAGAATACGCAGTATTTT. It translates to CASSYENTQYF. The chain carries TRBV6-5 and TRBJ2-3; D call uncertain. Between the trimmed V and J ends, which lost 2 bases and 7 bases, there was a span of 4 bases. The CDR3 has 11 amino acids. CDR1 and CDR2 from the germline V gene are MNHEY and SVGAGI.

This clonotype has at least ten counts. The J gene is TRBJ2-3, the V gene TRBV6-5; D is perhaps TRBD2 (6 bases). This CDR3 has 13 amino acids. CDR1 is MNHEY and CDR2 is SVGAGI in the germline V gene. V was clipped by 7 bases and J by 2 bases, with 10 bases between them. DNA of the CDR3: TGTGCCAGCACAGGGACTTACACAGATACGCAGTATTTT. Translating it yields CASTGTYTDTQYF.

In this sample, this clonotype turned up many times. The chain recombines TRBV12-3 or TRBV12-4 with TRBJ1-6; 9 nucleotides agree with TRBD1. V dropped 6 bases and J dropped 12; count of bases not matched to a gene: 15. This CDR3 region has 16 residues. This CDR3 reads CASSYDGTGSGGPLHF. The CDR3, as DNA: TGTGCCAGCAGCTACGACGGGACAGGGAGTGGAGGACCCCTCCACTTT.